Listed here are 13 T cell receptor beta chains from one sample, sequenced in a study of a mutant IDH1 vaccine in newly diagnosed glioma. Time point described: week 47, end of study. It was 300 ug of mutant IDH1 20-mer peptide that made up each vaccine dose, given with topical imiquimod. Profiling relied on immunoSEQ multiplex PCR, and the TCRdb table lists in-frame clones only, not all of them. The profile shows about 84,000 clones, roughly four fifths of them singletons. These receptors are not linked to any known antigen. The input for sequencing was PBMCs, taken from a glioma patient whose treatment included an IDH1 peptide vaccine. These receptors came from a man between 40 and 49 years old with glioma.

The CDR3 is CASSLVGLGEKLFF. The CDR3 coding sequence is TGTGCCAGCAGTTTGGTAGGGCTCGGTGAAAAACTGTTTTTT. The chain joins TRBV27 to TRBJ1-4, with D unresolved. V was clipped by 3 bases and J by 7 bases, with 12 bases between them. Germline CDR1 reads MNHEY; CDR2 reads SMNVEV (reference sequence). The CDR3 length is 14 residues.

The chain carries TRBV19 and TRBJ2-1, with D perhaps TRBD2 (6 bases). The V end lost 5 bases, the J end lost 1 base, and 12 bases lay between the germline ends. The CDR3 is made up of 15 amino acids. Germline V gene data show CDR1 as LNHDA and CDR2 as SQIVND (reference sequence). The CDR3 is CASSSGEWSYNEQFF. CDR3 nucleotide sequence: TGTGCCAGTAGTTCGGGGGAGTGGTCCTACAATGAGCAGTTCTTC.

The CDR3 loop reads CASTYVSGRAGNEQFF. DNA of the CDR3: TGTGCCAGCACTTATGTTAGCGGGAGGGCCGGGAATGAGCAGTTCTTC. The V gene is TRBV27, the J gene TRBJ2-1; 11 nucleotides align to TRBD2. The germline V gene has CDR1 MNHEY and CDR2 SMNVEV (reference sequence). V trimming: 7 bases; J trimming: 7 bases; junction bases outside the gene matches: 12. CDR3 length: 16 residues.

The gene calls are TRBV4-2 and TRBJ2-3, with TRBD2 matching over 11 bases. The V and J ends lost 0 bases and 2 bases, in that order; junction bases with no gene match: 4. The CDR3 sequence is 17 residues long. CDR1 and CDR2 from the germline V gene are LGHNA and YNFKEQ. CDR3 amino acids: CASSQEGLADTTDTQYF. The CDR3 DNA sequence: TGTGCCAGCAGCCAAGAGGGACTAGCGGACACCACAGATACGCAGTATTTT.

This rearrangement joins TRBV30 to TRBJ2-5; D possibly uses TRBD1 or TRBD2 (5 bases each). This CDR3 has 14 residues. Germline V CDR1 and CDR2: GTSNPN, SVGIG (reference sequence). With 8 bases removed from V and 1 base from J, the gap between germline ends came to 17 bases. The chain's CDR3 is CATPGPSRQETQYF. CDR3 in DNA: TGTGCCACCCCGGGACCCTCCCGCCAAGAGACCCAGTACTTC.

This chain uses TRBV2 with TRBJ1-5; no clear D gene. Per the germline V gene, CDR1 is SNHLY and CDR2 is FYNNEI. There are 14 residues in the CDR3. Trimming took off 7 bases at V and 7 bases at J, with 17 bases between the two ends. CDR3 region: CASNPAGSRQPQHF. CDR3 nucleotide sequence: TGTGCCAGCAACCCGGCGGGGTCTCGGCAGCCCCAGCATTTT.

The chain carries TRBV19 and TRBJ1-1; 8 bases fit TRBD1. J lost 4 bases, V lost 4 bases, and 8 bases had no gene match. Per germline, CDR1 LNHDA and CDR2 SQIVND (reference sequence). The CDR3 is made up of 15 amino acids. In nucleotides, the CDR3 is TGTGCCAGTAGTAGGACCAGGGGGCGCGGCACTGAAGCTTTCTTT. Translated: CASSRTRGRGTEAFF.

The rearrangement joins TRBV7-9 to TRBJ2-5; D may be TRBD1 or TRBD2 (5 bases each). Germline V gene sequence: CDR1 SEHNR, CDR2 FQNEAQ (reference sequence). Trimming cost V 5 bases and J 1 base, with 17 bases left between them. There are 16 residues in the CDR3. In DNA, the CDR3 is TGTGCCAGCAGCCAGGGTGAGGGCCTACGCCAAGAGACCCAGTACTTC. Translating it yields CASSQGEGLRQETQYF.

This chain connects TRBV5-8 to TRBJ1-2; 9 bases agree with TRBD1. V was pared by 4 bases and J by 6 bases, with 13 bases of the junction left unmatched. CDR3 length: 16 residues. Germline CDR1 SGHTS, CDR2 YDEGEE. The CDR3 DNA reads as TGTGCCAGCAGCCATTTAGAGGACAGGGGTACGGATGGCTACACCTTC. It specifies CASSHLEDRGTDGYTF.

V usage is TRBV7-2 and J usage is TRBJ1-3; D gene ambiguous. Germline CDR1 is SGHTA and CDR2 is FQGNSA. Trimming cost V 4 bases and J 2 bases, with 9 bases left between them. The CDR3 is 14 residues long. The CDR3 DNA reads TGTGCCAGCAGCTCCTGGGTGGCTGGAAACACCATATATTTT. Translated, it gives CASSSWVAGNTIYF.

The gene calls are TRBV6-1 and TRBJ2-5; 8 nucleotides line up with TRBD1. The CDR3 contains 14 residues. Trimming removed 4 bases from V and 5 bases from J; junction bases left unmatched: 6. The germline V gene has CDR1 MNHNS and CDR2 SASEGT. For the CDR3, the DNA is TGTGCCAGCAGTGTACGGACAGGGCCGGAGACCCAGTACTTC. This gives the protein CASSVRTGPETQYF.

V is TRBV7-2 and J is TRBJ1-2; no firm D call. V was clipped by 5 bases and J by 4 bases, with 20 bases between them. CDR1 and CDR2 from the germline V gene are SGHTA and FQGNSA. There are 16 residues in the CDR3. The CDR3 DNA reads as TGTGCCAGCAGCCCGGACGGGGATGTAAGGAGCTATGGCTACACCTTC. Protein: CASSPDGDVRSYGYTF.

The J gene is TRBJ2-3, the V gene TRBV10-3; tentatively, D is TRBD1 (6 bases). Germline CDR1 ENHRY, CDR2 SYGVKD. There are 14 residues in the CDR3. Trimming removed 0 bases from V and 4 bases from J, with 8 bases in between. In DNA form, the CDR3 reads TGTGCCATCAGTGAGTCGGGGGCTCCAGATACGCAGTATTTT. Translated: CAISESGAPDTQYF.